The rows below give T cell receptor beta chains drawn from one sample of a study of monozygotic twins with inflammatory bowel disease. For each CDR3 protein, TCRdb gives one entry from its re-call of the 5' RACE reads, without DNA. With about 380,000 distinct CDR3 sequences in the sample, the ten largest clones hold just over 2.5%. The source material was blood. The receptors originated from a human donor with ulcerative colitis or Crohn's disease, or a healthy co-twin of an affected twin (not recorded which). CDR3s include the opening cysteine and the closing phenylalanine or tryptophan.

>TRBJ2-7|TRBV4-2
CASSQGGDSYEQYF
>TRBJ1-4|TRBV12-3/TRBV12-4
CASSLMRATNEKLFF
>TRBJ2-1|TRBV29-1
CSVNPQWGEQFF
>TRBJ2-3|TRBV21-1
CASSSRSGTRSTDTQYF
>TRBJ1-5|TRBV18
CASTPGQGASGGQPQHF
>TRBJ2-3|TRBV24-1
CATSDFSQGLHIHTDTQYF
>TRBJ2-5|TRBV20-1
CSASGLGATQYF
>TRBJ2-3|TRBV6-1
CASRTGGRSDTQYF
>TRBJ2-5|TRBV12-3/TRBV12-4
CASSPRQGTTETQYF
>TRBJ2-3|TRBV5-1
CASSPGLAGGQYTQYF
>TRBJ1-2|TRBV12-3/TRBV12-4
CASSSTGGFYGYTF
>TRBJ2-7|TRBV5-1
CASSSSRKGDRGLYEQYF
>TRBJ2-7|TRBV7-9
CASSPLDSYYEQYF
>TRBJ2-2|TRBV4-1
CASSQDLQIRTGELFF
>TRBJ1-1|TRBV20-1
CSASKQGDTEAFF
>TRBJ1-1|TRBV12-3/TRBV12-4
CASSSWTGGRTEAFF
>TRBJ2-5|TRBV7-3
CASSQSTRRTTQYF
>TRBJ2-2|TRBV9
CASSVRSGGAVTGELFF
>TRBJ2-7|TRBV27
CASSFQSGSYEQYF
>TRBJ2-3|TRBV12-3/TRBV12-4
CASSFQTPGLAADTQYF
>TRBJ1-6|TRBV27
CATTPGGHNSPLHF
>TRBJ2-5|TRBV12-3/TRBV12-4
CASSPWTGGPRFETQYF
>TRBJ2-5|TRBV7-2
CASSLTTGAWETQYF
>TRBJ2-5|TRBV12-3/TRBV12-4
CASSLEGRGETQYF
>TRBJ2-7|TRBV12-3/TRBV12-4
CASSLDTWVGDSSYEQYF
>TRBJ2-5|TRBV5-1
CASSRAGGETQYF
>TRBJ1-2|TRBV11-2
CASSYSGTGKYGYTF
>TRBJ1-4|TRBV15
CATSSNQQAFNEKLFF
>TRBJ2-7|TRBV7-9
CASSALRESYEQYF